Reported below is one TCR beta chain. What it binds is not known. This entry is derived from a study of Ad26.COV2.S vaccination and SARS-CoV-2 variants. The sample's treatment: some 20 received Ad26.COV2.S at low or high dose, single or two shots; about 5 received placebo; per-sample allocation not given. All samples were drawn on day 63, counting from the first vaccine or placebo injection. Vaccine was an Ad26 vector expressing Wuhan-strain SARS-CoV-2 spike. General observations from the study: Those who received vaccine or placebo ended up with similar non-spike TCR breadth. The analyses of TCR breadth and depth may have understated the size of total T cell responses.

TCRdb keeps only in-frame clones here, not all; method: immunoSEQ multiplex PCR. The profile shows about 350,000 clones, 88% of them singletons. With 6 bases clipped from V and 5 bases from J, the junction kept 11 bases outside the gene matches. The germline V gene has CDR1 LGHNA and CDR2 YNFKEQ. The CDR3 is made up of 16 amino acids. The source material was peripheral blood, sampled in a trial of Ad26.COV2.S vaccine versus placebo. The chain links TRBV4-2 to TRBJ2-1; 9 bases align to TRBD1. This receptor was obtained from a person aged 18 to 59 who received the Ad26.COV2.S COVID-19 vaccine or a placebo. For the CDR3, the DNA is TGTGCCAGCAGACTCACAGGGGGCGGGCGACACAATGAGCAGTTCTTC. Translating gives CASRLTGGGRHNEQFF.